The TCR beta chain described here comes from a study of beta chain features in type 1 diabetes. Study-level background: All samples combined gave fewer than 110 million sorted cells for examination.

Points from the study as a whole: Shortening of TCRB CDR3s, moderate but significant, appeared in all four CD4+ subsets of Type 1 diabetes patients. Researchers reported that naive, central memory and Treg TCRB repertoires appeared more similar in patients than in healthy donors. Resolution of whether HLA type affects TCRB rearrangement was not achieved here.

Expressed TCRB transcripts were sequenced, since all the RNA that had been isolated was reverse transcribed. Assay used: immunoSEQ multiplex PCR; TCRdb lists only in-frame clones, some missing. The sample lists about 300,000 clones; roughly 13% were seen once. As concerns this clone: Its antigen remains unidentified.

The germline V gene encodes CDR1 SGHNT and CDR2 YYREEE (reference sequence). V lost 1 base and J lost 5, with 13 bases in between. The CDR3 is 15 amino acids. The sequence was collected from a woman between 18 and 29 years old with type 1 diabetes. The chain joins TRBV5-4 to TRBJ2-1; possible D gene TRBD2, 6 bases. The sequenced sample was naive CD4+ T cells from blood. The CDR3 DNA is TGTGCCAGCAGCTTGTCCGGGAGTAGGGACAATGAGCAGTTCTTC. Amino acids: CASSLSGSRDNEQFF.